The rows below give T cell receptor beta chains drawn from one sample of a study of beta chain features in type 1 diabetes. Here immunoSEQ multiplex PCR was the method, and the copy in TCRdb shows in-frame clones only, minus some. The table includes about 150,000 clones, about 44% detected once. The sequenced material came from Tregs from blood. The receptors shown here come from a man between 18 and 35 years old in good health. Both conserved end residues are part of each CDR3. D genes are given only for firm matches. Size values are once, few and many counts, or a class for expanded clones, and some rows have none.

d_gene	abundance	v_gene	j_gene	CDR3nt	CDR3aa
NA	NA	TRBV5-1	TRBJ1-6	TGCGCCAGCAGCTTGGGGTCAGGGAATTCACCCCTCCACTTT	CASSLGSGNSPLHF
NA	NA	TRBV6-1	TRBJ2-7	TGTGCCAGCAGTGTGGGAGGGGGGGTAGCCGAGCAGTACTTC	CASSVGGGVAEQYF
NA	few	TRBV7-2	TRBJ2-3	TGTGCCAGCAGCTTACACGGCGGGCTAGCTACGCAGTATTTT	CASSLHGGLATQYF
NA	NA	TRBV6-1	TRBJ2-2	TGTGCCAGCAGTGACGTCTTTCCCCCCCGGGAGCTGTTTTTT	CASSDVFPPRELFF
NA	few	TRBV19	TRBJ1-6	TGTGCCAGTACGCGGGGCGCGCCCTATAATTCACCCCTCCACTTT	CASTRGAPYNSPLHF
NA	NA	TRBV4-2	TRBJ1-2	TGTGCCAGCAGCCAAGTTAGTTTCAACTATGGCTACACCTTC	CASSQVSFNYGYTF
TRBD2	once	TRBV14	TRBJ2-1	TGTGCCAGCAGCCAAGTTGAGGGACTAGCAAGTTTTCACGAGCAGTTCTTC	CASSQVEGLASFHEQFF
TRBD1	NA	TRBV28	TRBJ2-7	TGTGCCAGCAGTCCCTGGTCGGGACAGGCTGGCTACGAGCAGTACTTC	CASSPWSGQAGYEQYF
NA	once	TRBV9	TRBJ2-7	TGTGCCAGCAGCCCACAATTAAATTACGAGCAGTACTTC	CASSPQLNYEQYF
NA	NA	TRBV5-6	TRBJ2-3	TGTGCCAGCAGCATGGAGACAGGTTCTCGATTCGCAGATACGCAGTATTTT	CASSMETGSRFADTQYF
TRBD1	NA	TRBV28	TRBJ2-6	TGTGCCAGCAGTTTGTCGGGACAGGGGACTGGGGCCAACGTCCTGACTTTC	CASSLSGQGTGANVLTF
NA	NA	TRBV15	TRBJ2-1	TGTGCCACCAGAAGACAGGGGACTACGTACAATGAGCAGTTCTTC	CATRRQGTTYNEQFF
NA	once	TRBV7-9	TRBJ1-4	TGTGCCAGCAGCTTATTGTCTGATGAAAAACTGTTTTTT	CASSLLSDEKLFF
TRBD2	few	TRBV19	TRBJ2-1	TGTGCCAGTAGTGAAGCTAGCGGGGGGTTTTACAATGAGCAGTTCTTC	CASSEASGGFYNEQFF
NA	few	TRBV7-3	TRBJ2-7	TGTGCCAGCAGCTTAAATTGGGGGGACGAGCAGTACTTC	CASSLNWGDEQYF
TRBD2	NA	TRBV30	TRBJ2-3	TGTGCCTGGAGTAGGGGCGGGAGGGTCCATTTT	CAWSRGGRVHF
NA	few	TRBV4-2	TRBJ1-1	TGTGCCAGCAAGCGACAGGCGCGATTATTGAACACTGAAGCTTTCTTT	CASKRQARLLNTEAFF
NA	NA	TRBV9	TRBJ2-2	TGTGCCAGCAGCTATTGGACAAGCAATACCGGGGAGCTGTTTTTT	CASSYWTSNTGELFF
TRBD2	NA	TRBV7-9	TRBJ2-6	TGTGCCAGCAGCCGGACTAGCGGGAGTCCTGGGGCCAACGTCCTGACTTTC	CASSRTSGSPGANVLTF
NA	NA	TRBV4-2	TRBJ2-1	TGTGCCAGCAGCCAAGAATGGGCCGTAGATGAGCAGTTCTTC	CASSQEWAVDEQFF
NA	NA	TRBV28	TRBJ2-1	TGTGCCAGCAGTTCCTCAGGTGAGCAGTTCTTC	CASSSSGEQFF
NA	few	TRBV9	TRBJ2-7	TGTGCCAGCAGCCGGGGGTCTTCCTACGAGCAGTACTTC	CASSRGSSYEQYF
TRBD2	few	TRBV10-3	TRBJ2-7	TGTGCCATCCGCTCGGTGCTAGCGGTTAGCGAGCAGTACTTC	CAIRSVLAVSEQYF
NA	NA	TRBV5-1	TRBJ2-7	TGCGCCAGCAGCCCCCGAGTCGGGTTCGAGCAGTACTTC	CASSPRVGFEQYF
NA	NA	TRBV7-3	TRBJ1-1	TGTGCCAGCAGAAAGACAGTCAACACTGAAGCTTTCTTT	CASRKTVNTEAFF
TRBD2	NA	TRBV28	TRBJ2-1	TGTGCCAGCAGTTCTATACTTCAGGCCGGCGGGAGGTCCTACAATGAGCAGTTCTTC	CASSSILQAGGRSYNEQFF
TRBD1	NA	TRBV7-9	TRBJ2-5	TGTGCCAGCAGCTGGGGACAGCAAGAGACCCAGTACTTC	CASSWGQQETQYF
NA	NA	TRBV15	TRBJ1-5	TGTGCCACCTTTTTTGGCCCTGAGGAGCAGCCCCAGCATTTT	CATFFGPEEQPQHF
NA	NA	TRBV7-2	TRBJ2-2	TGTGCCAGCAGCTTTGCCGGTACCGGGGAGCTGTTTTTT	CASSFAGTGELFF
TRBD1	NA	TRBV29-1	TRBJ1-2	TGCAGCGTCGGACAGGGAAACTATGGCTACACCTTC	CSVGQGNYGYTF
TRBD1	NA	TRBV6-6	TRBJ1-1	TGTGCCAGCAGAGCACAGGGGGCCGGAGCTTTCTTT	CASRAQGAGAFF
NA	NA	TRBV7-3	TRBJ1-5	TGTGCCAGCAGCGGGCAGCTGGGTGAGCCCCAGCATTTT	CASSGQLGEPQHF
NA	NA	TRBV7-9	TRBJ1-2	TGTGCCAGCAGCGTCCGGGGTCGCGGCTATGGCTACACCTTC	CASSVRGRGYGYTF
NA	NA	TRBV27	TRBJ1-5	TGTGCCAGCAGTTTGAGAAGGACGTCGGGGTGGGGTGATCAGCCCCAGCATTTT	CASSLRRTSGWGDQPQHF
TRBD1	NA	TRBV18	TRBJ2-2	TGTGCCAGCTCACCGGTCGGGACAGGAAACACCGGGGAGCTGTTTTTT	CASSPVGTGNTGELFF
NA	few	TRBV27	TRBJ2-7	TGTGCCAGCAGTTGGGGGACTGGTGACTACGAGCAGTACTTC	CASSWGTGDYEQYF
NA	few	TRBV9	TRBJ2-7	TGTGCCAGCAGCCCAAGCCCCTACGAGCAGTACTTC	CASSPSPYEQYF
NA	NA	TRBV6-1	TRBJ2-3	TGTGCCAGCAGTGAAGGACGGCACAGGGCGAATACGCAGTATTTT	CASSEGRHRANTQYF
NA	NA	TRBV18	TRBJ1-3	TGTGCCAGCTCACCAACCAGGGCTACTGGAAACACCATATATTTT	CASSPTRATGNTIYF
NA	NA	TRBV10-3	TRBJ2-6	TGTGCCATCAGTGGACTTGAACAGGGTAGCTCTGGGGCCAACGTCCTGACTTTC	CAISGLEQGSSGANVLTF
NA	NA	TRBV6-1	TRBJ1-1	TGTGCCAGCACTAGGTCCCCCGGGACTGAAGCTTTCTTT	CASTRSPGTEAFF